The 7 T cell receptor beta chains given below trace back to one sample, sequenced in a study of technical replicates of blood from a handful of donors. The repertoire was sequenced with immunoSEQ multiplex PCR; TCRdb's copy has only in-frame clones and lacks some. The table has roughly 70,000 clones, 85% to 95% seen once. The sequencing sample was made of T cells isolated from PBMCs. The source of these receptors is a human donor in good health.

The chain combines TRBV29-1 with TRBJ2-7; D may be TRBD2 (6 bases). Germline CDR1 reads SQVTM; CDR2 reads ANQGSEA. V was clipped by 7 bases and J by 5 bases, with 21 bases between them. This CDR3 is built from 14 residues. CDR3 residues: CSAGEPGAKDEQYF. The CDR3, as DNA: TGCAGCGCTGGAGAGCCGGGAGCAAAGGACGAGCAGTACTTC.

The DNA of the CDR3 is TGCGCCAGCAGCTTGACAGGGGGAGGCAATGAGCAGTTCTTC. The encoded protein is CASSLTGGGNEQFF. V usage is TRBV5-1 and J usage is TRBJ2-1; TRBD1 agrees at 8 bases. Per the germline V gene, CDR1 is SGHRS and CDR2 is YFSETQ. The CDR3 is 14 residues long. Trimming at V came to 1 base and at J to 6 bases, leaving 3 bases not matched to a gene. Filled out from reference TRBV5-1 and TRBJ2-1, the complete variable domain reads KAGVTQTPRYLIKTRGQQVTLSCSPISGHRSVSWYQQTPGQGLQFLFEYFSETQRNKGNFPGRFSGRQFSNSRSEMNVSTLELGDSALYLCASSLTGGGNEQFFGPGTRLTVL.

V gene TRBV19 combines with J gene TRBJ2-2; D is unresolved. Germline assignment: CDR1 LNHDA and CDR2 SQIVND (reference sequence). V lost 4 bases and J lost 4, with 13 bases in between. The CDR3 extends over 15 amino acids. CDR3 nucleotides: TGTGCCAGTAGTAAAGGCGGATATGCCACCGGGGAGCTGTTTTTT. Translating it yields CASSKGGYATGELFF.

This clone came up once. The V and J genes are TRBV27 and TRBJ2-7; TRBD2 aligns across 12 bases. The CDR3 length is 16 residues. J gave up 0 bases and V 4 bases, and 4 bases lay outside the gene matches. The V gene's germline CDR1 is MNHEY and CDR2 SMNVEV (reference sequence). The CDR3 coding sequence is TGTGCCAGCAGTTCCGGGACTAGCGGGCTCTCCTACGAGCAGTACTTC. Translating it yields CASSSGTSGLSYEQYF.

V is TRBV27 and J is TRBJ1-3; maybe TRBD1 (5 bases). The CDR3 extends over 13 amino acids. The V and J ends lost 2 bases and 3 bases respectively, with 5 bases between them. Germline V gene data show CDR1 as MNHEY and CDR2 as SMNVEV (reference sequence). The CDR3 protein is CASSLDSGNTIYF. CDR3 nucleotides: TGTGCCAGCAGTTTAGACAGTGGAAACACCATATATTTT.

The chain couples TRBV4-1 to TRBJ1-1, with a possible D match to TRBD1 (5 bases). V lost 4 bases to trimming and J lost 0 bases, with 15 bases between them. The germline CDR1 and CDR2 sequences are MGHRA and YSYEKL. There are 16 residues in the CDR3. DNA of the CDR3: TGCGCCAGCAGCCCGAAGACAGCAAACATGAACACTGAAGCTTTCTTT. This gives the protein CASSPKTANMNTEAFF.

The chain has TRBV25-1 and TRBJ2-3, with TRBD2 matching over 10 bases. V lost 6 bases and J lost 0; bases outside the gene matches: 9. Looked up from germline, CDR1 is MGHDK and CDR2 is SYGVNS. The CDR3 sequence is 17 residues long. The CDR3 spells CASSLFTSGASTDTQYF. The CDR3 nucleotides read TGTGCCAGCAGCCTCTTCACTAGCGGGGCCAGCACAGATACGCAGTATTTT.